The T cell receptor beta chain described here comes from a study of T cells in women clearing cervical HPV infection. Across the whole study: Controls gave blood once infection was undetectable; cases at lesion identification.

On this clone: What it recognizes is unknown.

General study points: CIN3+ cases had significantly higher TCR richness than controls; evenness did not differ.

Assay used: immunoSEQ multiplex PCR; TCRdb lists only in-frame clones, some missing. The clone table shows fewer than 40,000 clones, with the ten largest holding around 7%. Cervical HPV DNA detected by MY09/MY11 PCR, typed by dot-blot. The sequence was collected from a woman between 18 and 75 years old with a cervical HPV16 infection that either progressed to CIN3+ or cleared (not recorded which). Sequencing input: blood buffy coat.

The CDR3 sequence: CASSWGRANEKLFF. CDR3 DNA (partial): TGCGCCAGCAGCTGGGGGCGGGCTAATGAAAAA. The V gene is TRBV5-1, the J gene TRBJ1-4; D is possibly TRBD1 (6 bases). Coverage ceases 3 residues before the CDR3 finishes, and the germline J gene fills in the end. The germline V gene has CDR1 SGHRS and CDR2 YFSETQ. Trimming removed 3 bases at V and 3 bases at J, with 9 bases between. The CDR3 runs 14 residues. Complete variable domain (other parts from reference TRBV5-1 and TRBJ1-4): KAGVTQTPRYLIKTRGQQVTLSCSPISGHRSVSWYQQTPGQGLQFLFEYFSETQRNKGNFPGRFSGRQFSNSRSEMNVSTLELGDSALYLCASSWGRANEKLFFGSGTQLSVL.